One and the same sample provided the 3 T cell receptor beta chains below, sequenced in a study of control samples from healthy donors and cancer patients. Here immunoSEQ multiplex PCR was the method, and the copy in TCRdb shows in-frame clones only, minus some. Of some 120,000 clones listed, 80% to 90% are singletons. The specimen was blood. The origin of the receptors is a man aged 35-49 years in good health.

This clone is a singleton in its sample. The chain joins TRBV12-3 or TRBV12-4 to TRBJ1-2; the D is unclear. Trimming removed 7 bases at V and 3 bases at J, with 12 bases between. The CDR3 extends over 13 amino acids. As DNA, the CDR3 is TGTGCCAGCACTCAATTGGGCTACTATGGCTACACCTTC. Translating gives CASTQLGYYGYTF.

This rearrangement joins TRBV3-1 (or the pseudogene TRBV3-2) to TRBJ2-3; no clear D gene. V was clipped by 0 bases and J by 6 bases, with 16 bases between them. CDR1 is LGHDT and CDR2 is YNNKEL in the germline V gene (reference sequence). This CDR3 contains 16 residues. CDR3: CASSQDGWGGSDTQYF. CDR3 nucleotide sequence: TGTGCCAGCAGCCAAGACGGGTGGGGTGGTTCGGATACGCAGTATTTT.

The chain uses TRBV3-1 (or the pseudogene TRBV3-2) and TRBJ1-2; TRBD1 matches 9 bases. CDR3 length: 14 amino acids. Germline V lookup: CDR1 LGHDT, CDR2 YNNKEL (reference sequence). V dropped 1 base and J dropped 5; count of bases not matched to a gene: 2. CDR3 loop: CASSQGDRDYGYTF. CDR3 coding DNA: TGTGCCAGCAGCCAAGGGGACAGGGATTATGGCTACACCTTC.